Presented here are 14 T cell receptor beta chains from one specimen sequenced in a study of PD-1 blockade in classical Hodgkin lymphoma. The time point was: cycle 4 day 1 (C4D1), after 5 to 7 weeks of nivolumab. All trial patients relapsed after autologous stem cell transplantation. Some clones are missing from TCRdb's copy, which holds only in-frame ones; the method was immunoSEQ multiplex PCR. In the table there are about 60,000 clones, approximately 94% of which are singletons. This material consisted of peripheral blood mononuclear cells (PBMCs), taken before the fourth cycle of nivolumab. The receptors shown here come from a human donor with classical Hodgkin lymphoma.

CDR3 in DNA: TGTGCCAGCAGTGACCGAGGAGCCTTACAACTGTTTTTT. Encoded protein: CASSDRGALQLFF. V and J are TRBV6-1 and TRBJ1-4; D remains unclear. Germline V CDR1 and CDR2: MNHNS, SASEGT. CDR3 length equals 13 residues. Trimming took off 3 bases at V and 12 bases at J, with 14 bases between the two ends.

The gene calls are TRBV7-7 and TRBJ2-5; D possibly corresponds to TRBD1 (5 bases). The CDR3 contains 15 residues. V was trimmed by 3 bases and J by 3 bases, leaving 14 bases between them. The germline CDR1 and CDR2 sequences are SSHAT and FNYEAQ (reference sequence). The CDR3 protein is CASSFLDNGKETQYF. CDR3 coding DNA: TGTGCCAGCAGCTTTCTGGACAATGGGAAAGAGACCCAGTACTTC. Filled out from reference TRBV7-7 and TRBJ2-5, the complete variable domain reads GAGVSQSPRYKVTKRGQDVTLRCDPISSHATLYWYQQALGQGPEFLTYFNYEAQPDKSGLPSDRFSAERPEGSISTLTIQRTEQRDSAMYRCASSFLDNGKETQYFGPGTRLLVL.

CDR3 sequence (DNA): TGTGCCAGCAGTGAAGGAACCCAGCAGTTCTTC. As protein: CASSEGTQQFF. This rearrangement joins TRBV25-1 to TRBJ2-1; D ambiguous. V lost 2 bases and J lost 11, with 7 bases in between. Germline loops: CDR1 MGHDK, CDR2 SYGVNS. The length of the CDR3 is 11 residues. Together with reference TRBV25-1 and TRBJ2-1, the CDR3 gives the full variable domain: EADIYQTPRYLVIGTGKKITLECSQTMGHDKMYWYQQDPGMELHLIHYSYGVNSTEKGDLSSESTVSRIRTEHFPLTLESARPSHTSQYLCASSEGTQQFFGPGTRLTVL.

The chain joins TRBV18 to TRBJ1-5, with D perhaps TRBD1 (5 bases). V was clipped by 4 bases and J by 0 bases, with 7 bases between them. CDR1 and CDR2 (germline): KGHSH, LQKENI. The CDR3 spans 14 residues. CDR3 DNA sequence: TGTGCCAGCTCACAGGGGAATAGCAATCAGCCCCAGCATTTT. It yields the protein CASSQGNSNQPQHF.

This chain joins TRBV6-5 and TRBJ1-4, with D tentatively TRBD1 (6 bases). The V and J ends lost 4 bases and 8 bases respectively, with 14 bases between them. There are 14 residues in the CDR3. CDR1 MNHEY and CDR2 SVGAGI come from the germline V gene. CDR3 residues: CASSSDRAAEKLFF. In DNA form, the CDR3 reads TGTGCCAGCAGTTCGGACAGAGCCGCCGAAAAACTGTTTTTT.

The count of this clone is one. The CDR3 DNA reads TGTGCCAGCAGTGAAGGAAGGACAACCGAGCAGTACTTC. Translation gives CASSEGRTTEQYF. The V call is TRBV6-1, the J call TRBJ2-7, with D possibly being TRBD1 (5 bases). This CDR3 region has 13 residues. Germline CDR1 is MNHNS and CDR2 is SASEGT. V was shortened by 1 base and J by 6 bases, with 10 bases between the two germline ends.

V and J are TRBV30 and TRBJ2-3, with 9 bases aligning to TRBD2. V was pared by 2 bases and J by 3 bases, with 6 bases of the junction left unmatched. CDR3 length: 15 residues. The germline gives CDR1 GTSNPN, CDR2 SVGIG (reference sequence). The CDR3 nucleotides read TGTGCCTGGAGTCGCCTTCTAGCGGGGACAGATACGCAGTATTTT. This encodes CAWSRLLAGTDTQYF.

V usage is TRBV27 and J usage is TRBJ2-3; D uncertain. The V and J ends lost 3 bases and 4 bases respectively, with 8 bases between them. In germline, CDR1 is MNHEY, CDR2 SMNVEV (reference sequence). The CDR3 runs 13 residues. CDR3 DNA sequence: TGTGCCAGCAGTTTGGCCGAGGCAGATACGCAGTATTTT. Translating it yields CASSLAEADTQYF.

CDR3 sequence reads: CASSLQTQETQYF. The CDR3 DNA reads as TGTGCCAGCAGCCTACAGACCCAAGAGACCCAGTACTTC. The chain joins TRBV5-4 to TRBJ2-5; D unclear. V lost 4 bases and J lost 1, with 8 bases in between. From germline, CDR1 is SGHNT and CDR2 YYREEE (reference sequence). The CDR3 is 13 amino acids.

This clone was detected once. CDR3 residues: CASSFSGGSSGQETQYF. CDR3 bases: TGTGCCAGCAGCTTTAGCGGGGGGTCCTCGGGACAAGAGACCCAGTACTTC. This sequence joins TRBV11-3 and TRBJ2-5; 10 bases map to TRBD2. CDR1 SGHNT and CDR2 YENEEA come from the germline V gene. J lost 2 bases, V lost 3 bases, and 9 bases had no gene match. The CDR3 has 17 residues.

The rearrangement uses TRBV5-1 and TRBJ2-2, with D unclear. The CDR3 contains 13 residues. V shed 5 bases and J shed 3 bases, with 8 bases lying between them. Germline V gene lookup returns CDR1 SGHRS and CDR2 YFSETQ. The CDR3 DNA sequence: TGCGCCAGCAGACCAGAACACACCGGGGAGCTGTTTTTT. Encoded protein: CASRPEHTGELFF. The full variable domain, completed using reference TRBV5-1 and TRBJ2-2, is KAGVTQTPRYLIKTRGQQVTLSCSPISGHRSVSWYQQTPGQGLQFLFEYFSETQRNKGNFPGRFSGRQFSNSRSEMNVSTLELGDSALYLCASRPEHTGELFFGEGSRLTVL.

The genes are TRBV19 and TRBJ2-1, with 11 bases fitting TRBD2. Unmatched junction bases numbered 7, after V lost 5 bases and J lost 7 bases. Germline assignment: CDR1 LNHDA and CDR2 SQIVND (reference sequence). This CDR3 comprises 15 residues. The CDR3 loop reads CASSFSGRAGNEQFF. For the CDR3, the DNA is TGTGCCAGTAGTTTTAGCGGGAGGGCCGGAAATGAGCAGTTCTTC.

The chain links TRBV13 to TRBJ2-7; 12 bases are a match to TRBD2. This CDR3 has 17 amino acids. CDR1 is PRHDT, CDR2 FYEKMQ, per germline (reference sequence). Germline trimming cut 2 bases from V and 5 bases from J; bases unmatched to any gene: 10. CDR3 sequence (DNA): TGTGCCAGCAGCTTAACGGACCGACTAGCGGGAGCCGACGAGCAGTACTTC. This gives the protein CASSLTDRLAGADEQYF.

The rearrangement links TRBV4-1 to TRBJ1-4; D is unresolved. The CDR3 loop spans 17 amino acids. V was trimmed by 4 bases and J by 3 bases, leaving 18 bases between them. In germline, CDR1 is MGHRA, CDR2 YSYEKL. CDR3 protein: CASSPGELTLANEKLFF. The CDR3, as DNA: TGCGCCAGCAGCCCGGGCGAATTAACCTTGGCTAATGAAAAACTGTTTTTT.